These T cell receptor beta chains were read from a single sample in a study of cytomegalovirus exposure and HLA in healthy donors. The data were produced by immunoSEQ multiplex PCR, yet TCRdb's version contains in-frame clones alone and is incomplete. Found here are roughly 170,000 clones, around 81% of them singletons; the top ten hold 2.8%. Sequencing used PBMCs. The receptors stem from a woman between 18 and 29 years old in good health and CMV-seropositive. Both conserved end residues are part of each CDR3. D genes are given only for firm matches. Clone size is given for some rows only: seen once, a few or many times, or a class if the clone is expanded.

V gene,clone size,D gene,J gene,CDR3 DNA,CDR3 protein
TRBV5-4,-,TRBD1,TRBJ1-2,TGTGCCAGCAGCCCTACGGACAGGGGGAATGGCTACACCTTC,CASSPTDRGNGYTF
TRBV11-3,-,-,TRBJ2-2,TGTGCCAGCAGCTTTTCACGAGAAAAGAACACCGGGGAGCTGTTTTTT,CASSFSREKNTGELFF
TRBV28,few,TRBD1,TRBJ2-1,TGTGCCAGCAGTTTATCCCAGGGGGCGGGTGAGCAGTTCTTC,CASSLSQGAGEQFF
TRBV2,once,TRBD2,TRBJ2-1,TGTGCCAGCATCCAAGCGGGGGCAGGTAATGAGCAGTTCTTC,CASIQAGAGNEQFF
TRBV7-9,-,-,TRBJ1-1,TGTGCCAGCAGCCCTGAGACATGGGGCCTCACTTCGGCTTTCTTT,CASSPETWGLTSAFF
TRBV12-2,-,-,TRBJ1-2,TGTGCAAGTCGCTTCATTTATAGGGTTCGGGGACAGCCTACTAACTATGGCTACACCTTC,CASRFIYRVRGQPTNYGYTF
TRBV4-1,-,-,TRBJ2-7,TGCGCCAGCAGCCCCGACACAGCCTCCTACGAGCAGTACTTC,CASSPDTASYEQYF
TRBV6-5,-,-,TRBJ1-5,TGTGCCAGCAGTTCCCCGGGGAGCAATCAGCCCCAGCATTTT,CASSSPGSNQPQHF
TRBV19,-,-,TRBJ2-1,TGTGCCACAGCTATTTTAAGGGGCAATGAGCAGTTCTTC,CATAILRGNEQFF
TRBV5-1,-,-,TRBJ1-1,TGCGCCAGCAGCTTGGTTTTCAGGGGTGGTACTGAAGCTTTCTTT,CASSLVFRGGTEAFF
TRBV11-2,once,-,TRBJ2-2,TGTGCCAGCAGCTTAGGATCGGGAGTAGGGGAGCTGTTTTTT,CASSLGSGVGELFF
TRBV4-2,-,TRBD2,TRBJ2-2,TGTGCCAGCAGCCAAGGTACCGGGACTAGCGGAAGAAACACCGGGGAGCTGTTTTTT,CASSQGTGTSGRNTGELFF
TRBV18,once,TRBD1,TRBJ1-3,TGTGCCAGCTCACCAACAGGGGGGACGGATGGAAACACCATATATTTT,CASSPTGGTDGNTIYF
TRBV5-1,-,TRBD1,TRBJ2-7,TGCGCCAGCAGCTTGTCCGGACAGGGCGCCTACGAGCAGTACTTC,CASSLSGQGAYEQYF
TRBV7-9,few,TRBD1,TRBJ2-7,TGTGCCAGCAGCTTAGATGGGACAGGGGGTTACGAGCAGTACTTC,CASSLDGTGGYEQYF
TRBV9,-,-,TRBJ2-1,TGTGCCAGCAGCGTAGGTAGGGGGTACAATGAGCAGTTCTTC,CASSVGRGYNEQFF
TRBV14,-,TRBD1,TRBJ2-1,TGTGCCAGCAGCCCACTAGGGACAGGGGCTTCCAATGAGCAGTTCTTC,CASSPLGTGASNEQFF
TRBV5-4,-,TRBD1,TRBJ1-6,TGTGCCAGCACCCGACGGGACAGGGGGCATTCACCCCTCCACTTT,CASTRRDRGHSPLHF
TRBV6-4,few,TRBD2,TRBJ2-3,TGTGCCAGCAGTGAACTAGCGGGGGGTTCGGATACGCAGTATTTT,CASSELAGGSDTQYF
TRBV29-1,-,-,TRBJ1-1,TGCAGCGTTGTTTTGCGGGCTGAAGCTTTCTTT,CSVVLRAEAFF
TRBV20-1,few,-,TRBJ1-2,TGCAGTCAGGGAGGCTACACCTTC,CSQGGYTF
TRBV10-3,-,TRBD1,TRBJ1-1,TGTGCCGGGGGACAGGGGTTCACTGAAGCTTTCTTT,CAGGQGFTEAFF
TRBV7-9,-,-,TRBJ1-6,TGTGCCAGCAGCCTCAGGGGTGGTAATTCACCCCTCCACTTT,CASSLRGGNSPLHF
TRBV27,-,TRBD1,TRBJ1-6,TGTGCCAGCAGCGGGACAGATAATTCACCCCTCCACTTT,CASSGTDNSPLHF
TRBV7-3,-,-,TRBJ2-2,TGTGCCAGCAGCTTGGCAAGACACAGGGAGAACACCGGGGAGCTGTTTTTT,CASSLARHRENTGELFF
TRBV25-1,-,TRBD1,TRBJ2-2,TGTGCCAGCAGTAGCCCCGGGACAGGGCTTTCAGGGGAGCTGTTTTTT,CASSSPGTGLSGELFF
TRBV7-9,-,-,TRBJ2-3,TGTGCCAGCAGCTCACCTAAGCGGGATACGCAGTATTTT,CASSSPKRDTQYF
TRBV2,-,-,TRBJ1-1,TGTGCCAGCAGTGAAGGGTTTGGCAGGGAAGCTTTCTTT,CASSEGFGREAFF
TRBV6-1,once,-,TRBJ1-2,TGTGCCAGCAGTGCACGGGTCTCCCGGGATGGCTACACCTTC,CASSARVSRDGYTF
TRBV13,-,TRBD1,TRBJ1-3,TGTGCCAGCAGCTTAGTGGGACAGGTCAAATCTGGAAACACCATATATTTT,CASSLVGQVKSGNTIYF
TRBV4-1,-,-,TRBJ2-7,TGCGCCAGCAGCCAAGACTTAATCCTGTCGGGACACGCCAATTTACTATACTACGAGCAGTACTTC,CASSQDLILSGHANLLYYEQYF
TRBV25-1,-,-,TRBJ2-7,TGTGCCAGCAGTGCTCTCTACGAGCAGTACTTC,CASSALYEQYF
TRBV4-3,-,-,TRBJ1-6,TGCGCCAGCAGCCAAGATAGAGATTATAATTCACCCCTCCACTTT,CASSQDRDYNSPLHF
TRBV5-1,-,-,TRBJ2-2,TGCGCCAGCAGCGGGGCGGTGGGCACCGGGGAGCTGTTTTTT,CASSGAVGTGELFF